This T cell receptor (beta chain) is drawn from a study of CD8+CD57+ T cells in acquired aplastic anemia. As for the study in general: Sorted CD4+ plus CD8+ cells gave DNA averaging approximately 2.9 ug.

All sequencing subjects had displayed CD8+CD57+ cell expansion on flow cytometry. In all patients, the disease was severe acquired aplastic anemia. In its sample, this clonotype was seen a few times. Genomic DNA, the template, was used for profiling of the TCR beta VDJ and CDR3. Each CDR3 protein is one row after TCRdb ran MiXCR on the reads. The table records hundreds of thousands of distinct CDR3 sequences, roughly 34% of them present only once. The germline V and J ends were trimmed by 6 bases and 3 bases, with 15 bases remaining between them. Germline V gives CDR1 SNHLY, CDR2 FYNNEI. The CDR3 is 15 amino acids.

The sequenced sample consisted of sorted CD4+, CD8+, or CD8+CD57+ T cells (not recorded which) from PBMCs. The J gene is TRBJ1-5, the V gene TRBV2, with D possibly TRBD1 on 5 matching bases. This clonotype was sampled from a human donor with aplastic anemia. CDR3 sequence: CASRYKAGNNQPQHF. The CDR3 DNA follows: TGTGCCAGCAGGTACAAGGCAGGGAACAATCAGCCCCAGCATTTT.